This TCR beta chain was profiled in a study of Ad26.COV2.S vaccination and SARS-CoV-2 variants. Profiled with immunoSEQ multiplex PCR; TCRdb holds only in-frame clones, not every one. This table has roughly 450,000 clones, 75% to 95% appearing once. V was clipped by 6 bases and J by 2 bases; unmatched bases: 6. The CDR3 spans 15 residues. Germline V gene sequence: CDR1 MNHEY, CDR2 SVGAGI. Treatment of the sample: around 19 received Ad26.COV2.S at low or high dose, single or two shots; 5 received placebo; per-sample allocation not given. All samples were drawn on day 63, counting from the first vaccine or placebo injection.

The input for sequencing was peripheral blood, taken in a trial of Ad26.COV2.S vaccine versus placebo. The sequence was obtained from a person between 18 and 60 years old who received the Ad26.COV2.S COVID-19 vaccine or a placebo. The V call is TRBV6-5, the J call TRBJ2-2; 7 bases are a match to TRBD1. CDR3 DNA sequence: TGTGCCAGCAGGCGACAGGGTCGTAACACCGGGGAGCTGTTTTTT. Translation gives CASRRQGRNTGELFF.